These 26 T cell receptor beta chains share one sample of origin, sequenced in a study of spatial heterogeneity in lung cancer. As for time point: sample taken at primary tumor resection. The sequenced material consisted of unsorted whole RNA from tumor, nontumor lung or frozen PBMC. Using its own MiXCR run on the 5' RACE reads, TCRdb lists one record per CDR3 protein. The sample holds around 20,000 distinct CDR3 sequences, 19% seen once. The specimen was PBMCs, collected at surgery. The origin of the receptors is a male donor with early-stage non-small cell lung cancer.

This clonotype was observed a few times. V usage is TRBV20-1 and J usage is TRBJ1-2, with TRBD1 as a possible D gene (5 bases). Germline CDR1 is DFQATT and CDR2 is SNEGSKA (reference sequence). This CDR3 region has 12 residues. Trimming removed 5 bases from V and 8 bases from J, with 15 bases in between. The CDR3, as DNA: TGCAGTGCTGGCACGGGGGTGCCAGGCTACACCTTC. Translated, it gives CSAGTGVPGYTF.

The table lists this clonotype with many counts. The CDR3 nucleotides read TGCGCCAGCAGCTTAGGGTTGAACGAGCAGTACTTC. This translates into CASSLGLNEQYF. The gene calls are TRBV5-1 and TRBJ2-7; no definite D call. Germline V gives CDR1 SGHRS, CDR2 YFSETQ. Trimming took off 2 bases at V and 5 bases at J, with 8 bases between the two ends. This CDR3 is 12 amino acids long.

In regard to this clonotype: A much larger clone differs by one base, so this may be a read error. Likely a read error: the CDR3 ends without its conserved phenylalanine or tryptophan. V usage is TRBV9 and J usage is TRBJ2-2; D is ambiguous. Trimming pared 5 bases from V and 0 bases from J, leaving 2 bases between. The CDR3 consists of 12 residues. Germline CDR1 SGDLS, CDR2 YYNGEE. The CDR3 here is CASSSNTGELFS. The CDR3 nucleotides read TGTGCCAGCAGTTCGAACACCGGGGAGCTGTTTTCT.

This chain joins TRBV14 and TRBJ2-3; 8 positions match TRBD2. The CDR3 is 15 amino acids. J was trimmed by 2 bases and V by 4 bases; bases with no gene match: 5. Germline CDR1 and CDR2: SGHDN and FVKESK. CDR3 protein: CASSRTGGTTDTQYF. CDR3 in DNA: TGTGCCAGCAGCCGGACGGGGGGGACCACAGATACGCAGTATTTT.

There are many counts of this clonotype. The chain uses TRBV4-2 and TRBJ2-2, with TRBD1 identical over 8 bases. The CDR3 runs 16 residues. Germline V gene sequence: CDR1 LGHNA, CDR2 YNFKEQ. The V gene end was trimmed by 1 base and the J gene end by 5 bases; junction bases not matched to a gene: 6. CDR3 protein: CASSQADRASTGELFF. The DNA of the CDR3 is TGTGCCAGCAGCCAAGCGGACAGGGCTTCGACCGGGGAGCTGTTTTTT.

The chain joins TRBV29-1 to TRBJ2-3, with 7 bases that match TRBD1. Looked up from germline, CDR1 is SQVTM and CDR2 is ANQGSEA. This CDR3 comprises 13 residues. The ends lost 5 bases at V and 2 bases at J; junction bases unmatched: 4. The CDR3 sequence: CSVKGGNTDTQYF. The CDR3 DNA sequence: TGCAGCGTTAAAGGGGGCAACACAGATACGCAGTATTTT.

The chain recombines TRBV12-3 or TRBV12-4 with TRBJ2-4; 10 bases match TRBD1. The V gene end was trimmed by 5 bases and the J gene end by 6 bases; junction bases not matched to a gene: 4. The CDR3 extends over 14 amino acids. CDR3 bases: TGTGCCAGCAGTCGACAGGGGGCCGGAAACATTCAGTACTTC. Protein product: CASSRQGAGNIQYF.

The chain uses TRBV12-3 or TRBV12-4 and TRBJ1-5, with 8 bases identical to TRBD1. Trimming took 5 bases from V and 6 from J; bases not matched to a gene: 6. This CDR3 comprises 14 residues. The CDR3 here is CASSPTGGGQPQHF. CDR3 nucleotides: TGTGCCAGCAGTCCCACAGGGGGTGGTCAGCCCCAGCATTTT.

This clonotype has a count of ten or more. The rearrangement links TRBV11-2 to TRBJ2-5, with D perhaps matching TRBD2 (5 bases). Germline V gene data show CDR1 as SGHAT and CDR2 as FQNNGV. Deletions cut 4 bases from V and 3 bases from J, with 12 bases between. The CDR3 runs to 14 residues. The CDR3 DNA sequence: TGTGCCAGCAGCTCCGGACTGGCTGAAGAGACCCAGTACTTC. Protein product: CASSSGLAEETQYF.

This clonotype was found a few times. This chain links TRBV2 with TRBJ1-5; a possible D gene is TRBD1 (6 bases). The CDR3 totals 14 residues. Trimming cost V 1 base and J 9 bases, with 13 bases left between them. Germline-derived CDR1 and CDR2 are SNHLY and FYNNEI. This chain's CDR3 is CASSEGTGKGPQHF. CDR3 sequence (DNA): TGTGCCAGCAGTGAAGGTACAGGGAAGGGGCCCCAGCATTTT. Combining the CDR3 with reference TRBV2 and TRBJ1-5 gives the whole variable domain EPEVTQTPSHQVTQMGQEVILRCVPISNHLYFYWYRQILGQKVEFLVSFYNNEISEKSEIFDDQFSVERPDGSNFTLKIRSTKLEDSAMYFCASSEGTGKGPQHFGDGTRLSIL.

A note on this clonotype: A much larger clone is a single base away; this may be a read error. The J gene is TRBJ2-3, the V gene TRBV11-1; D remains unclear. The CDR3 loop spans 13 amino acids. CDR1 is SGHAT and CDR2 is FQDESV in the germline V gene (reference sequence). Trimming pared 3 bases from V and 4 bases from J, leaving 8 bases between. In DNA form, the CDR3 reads TGTGCCAGCAGCTTTGGGATATCAGATACGCAGTATTTT. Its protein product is CASSFGISDTQYF. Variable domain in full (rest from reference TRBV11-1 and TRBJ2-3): EAEVAQSPRYKITEKSQAVAFWCDPISGHATLYWYRQILGQGPELLVQFQDESVVDDSQLPKDRFSAERLKGVDSTLKIQPAELGDSAMYLCASSFGISDTQYFGPGTRLTVL.

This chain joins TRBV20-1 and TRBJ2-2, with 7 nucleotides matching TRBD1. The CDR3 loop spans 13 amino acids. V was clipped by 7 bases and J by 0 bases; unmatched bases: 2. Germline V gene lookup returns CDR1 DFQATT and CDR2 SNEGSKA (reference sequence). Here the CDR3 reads CSGTGANTGELFF. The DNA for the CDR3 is TGCAGTGGAACAGGGGCGAACACCGGGGAGCTGTTTTTT.

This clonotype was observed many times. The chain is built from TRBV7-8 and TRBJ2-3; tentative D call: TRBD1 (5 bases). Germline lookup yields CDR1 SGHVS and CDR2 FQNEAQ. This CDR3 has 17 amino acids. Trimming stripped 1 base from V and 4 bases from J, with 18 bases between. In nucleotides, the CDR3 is TGTGCCAGCAGCTTAGATCAGGGAAGACAGTATGCAGATACGCAGTATTTT. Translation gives CASSLDQGRQYADTQYF.

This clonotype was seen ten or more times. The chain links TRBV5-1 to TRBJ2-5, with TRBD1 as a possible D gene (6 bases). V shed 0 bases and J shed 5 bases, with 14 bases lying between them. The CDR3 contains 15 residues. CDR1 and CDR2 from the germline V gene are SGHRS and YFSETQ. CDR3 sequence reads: CASSLGAGAEETQYF. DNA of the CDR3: TGCGCCAGCAGCTTGGGGGCAGGGGCGGAGGAGACCCAGTACTTC.

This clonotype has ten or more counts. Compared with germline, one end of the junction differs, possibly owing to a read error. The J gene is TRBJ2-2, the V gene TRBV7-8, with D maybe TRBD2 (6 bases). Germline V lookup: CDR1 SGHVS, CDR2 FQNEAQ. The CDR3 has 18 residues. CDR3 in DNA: TGTGCCAGCAGCCTCCACCGCGCGGGGTCCGCGAACACCGGGGAGCTATTTTTT. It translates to CASSLHRAGSANTGELFF.

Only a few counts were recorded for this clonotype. In DNA form, the CDR3 reads TGTGCCAGCAATGAGGGGTCATTGGCCGGGGAGCTGTTTTTT. Residues: CASNEGSLAGELFF. The chain combines TRBV2 with TRBJ2-2; D is perhaps TRBD1 or TRBD2 (5 bases each). The CDR3 runs to 14 residues. Looked up from germline, CDR1 is SNHLY and CDR2 is FYNNEI. V was cut by 7 bases and J by 6 bases, with 15 bases left in between.

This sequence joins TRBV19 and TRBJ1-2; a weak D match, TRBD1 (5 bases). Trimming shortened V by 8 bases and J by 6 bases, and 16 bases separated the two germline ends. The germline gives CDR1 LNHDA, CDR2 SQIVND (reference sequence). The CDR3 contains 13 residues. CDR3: CASDPGGRNGYTF. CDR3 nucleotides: TGTGCCAGTGATCCGGGGGGAAGGAATGGCTACACCTTC.

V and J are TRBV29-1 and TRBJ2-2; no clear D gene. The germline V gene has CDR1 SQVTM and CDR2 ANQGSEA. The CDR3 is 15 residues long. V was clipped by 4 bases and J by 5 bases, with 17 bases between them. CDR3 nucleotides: TGCAGCGTTGTGGAAGGGCCCGACCGGACCGGGGAGCTGTTTTTT. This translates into CSVVEGPDRTGELFF.

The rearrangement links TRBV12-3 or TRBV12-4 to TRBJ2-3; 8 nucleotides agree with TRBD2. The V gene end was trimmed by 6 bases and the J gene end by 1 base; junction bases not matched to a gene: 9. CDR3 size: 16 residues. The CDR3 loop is CASSAPGLEGTDTQYF. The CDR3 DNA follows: TGTGCCAGCAGCGCACCGGGACTAGAAGGCACAGATACGCAGTATTTT.

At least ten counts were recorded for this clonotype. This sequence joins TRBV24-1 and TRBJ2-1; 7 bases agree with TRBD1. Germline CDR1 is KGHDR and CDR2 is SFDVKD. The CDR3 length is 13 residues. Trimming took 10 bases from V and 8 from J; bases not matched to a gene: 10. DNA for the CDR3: TGTGCCACTGAGGGGGCAATTAGCGATGAGCAGTTCTTC. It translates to CATEGAISDEQFF.

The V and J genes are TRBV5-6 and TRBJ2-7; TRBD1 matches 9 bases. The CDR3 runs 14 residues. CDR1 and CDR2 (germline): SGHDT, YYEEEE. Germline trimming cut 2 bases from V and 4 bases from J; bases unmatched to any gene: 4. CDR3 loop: CASSLWDRAYEQYF. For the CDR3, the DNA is TGTGCCAGCAGCTTATGGGACAGGGCGTACGAGCAGTACTTC.

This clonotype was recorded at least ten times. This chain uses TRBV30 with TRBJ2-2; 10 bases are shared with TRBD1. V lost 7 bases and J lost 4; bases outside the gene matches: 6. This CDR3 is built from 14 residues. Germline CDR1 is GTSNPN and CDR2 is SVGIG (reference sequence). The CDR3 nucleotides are TGTGCCTCAAATGACAGGGGGCTCACCGGGGAGCTGTTTTTT. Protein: CASNDRGLTGELFF.

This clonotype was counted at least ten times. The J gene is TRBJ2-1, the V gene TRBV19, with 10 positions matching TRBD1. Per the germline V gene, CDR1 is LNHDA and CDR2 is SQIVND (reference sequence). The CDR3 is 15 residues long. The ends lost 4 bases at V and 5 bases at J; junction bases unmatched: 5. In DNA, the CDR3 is TGTGCCAGTAGTAACCGGGACAGGGGAAACAATGAGCAGTTCTTC. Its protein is CASSNRDRGNNEQFF.

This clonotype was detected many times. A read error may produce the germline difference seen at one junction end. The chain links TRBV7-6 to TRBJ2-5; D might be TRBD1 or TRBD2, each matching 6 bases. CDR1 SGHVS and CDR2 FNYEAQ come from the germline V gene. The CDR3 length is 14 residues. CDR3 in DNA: TGTGTCAGCAGCTTGGTTACAGGGAGGGAGACCCAGTACTTC. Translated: CVSSLVTGRETQYF. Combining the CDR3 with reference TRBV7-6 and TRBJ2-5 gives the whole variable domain GAGVSQSPRYKVTKRGQDVALRCDPISGHVSLYWYRQALGQGPEFLTYFNYEAQQDKSGLPNDRFSAERPEGSISTLTIQRTEQRDSAMYRCVSSLVTGRETQYFGPGTRLLVL.

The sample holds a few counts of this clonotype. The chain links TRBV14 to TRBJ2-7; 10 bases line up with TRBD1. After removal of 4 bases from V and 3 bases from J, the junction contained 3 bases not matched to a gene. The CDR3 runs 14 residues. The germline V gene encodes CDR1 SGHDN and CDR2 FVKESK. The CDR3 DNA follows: TGTGCCAGCAGCCCCCGGGACAGGGGCTACGAGCAGTACTTC. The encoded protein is CASSPRDRGYEQYF.

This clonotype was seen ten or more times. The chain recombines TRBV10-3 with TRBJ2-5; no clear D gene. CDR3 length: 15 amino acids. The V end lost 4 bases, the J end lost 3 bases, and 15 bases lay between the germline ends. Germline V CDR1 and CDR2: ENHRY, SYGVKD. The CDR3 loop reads CAISVEVVGKETQYF. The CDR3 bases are TGTGCCATCAGTGTTGAGGTTGTTGGGAAAGAGACCCAGTACTTC.